These T cell receptor beta chains were read from a single sample in a study of blood T cells in healthy people across ages. One entry per CDR3 protein, called by TCRdb with MiXCR from the 5' RACE reads. Here the sample spans 1.5 million to 2 million distinct CDR3 sequences, about 31% being singletons. Material for sequencing was blood. Receptors were obtained from a woman in her 30s in good health. Each CDR3 is given with its conserved first and last residue. D genes are given only for firm matches. Size tells how often a clone was seen (once, few, many) or the class of an expanded clone, and some rows leave it out.

TRBV7-6	many	TRBJ2-3	TRBD2	TGTGCCAGCAGCTTAACCATTACTAGCGGGAGGGCCGATACGCAGTATTTT	CASSLTITSGRADTQYF
TRBV5-6	.	TRBJ1-2	.	TGTGCCAGCAGCTTGAATTCGGGTTTCGAGATAAACTATGGCTACACCTTC	CASSLNSGFEINYGYTF
TRBV10-3	few	TRBJ2-1	TRBD2	TGTGCCATCAGTGGGGGACTAGCGGGAGGAGGATCCTACAATGAGCAGTTCTTC	CAISGGLAGGGSYNEQFF
TRBV9	few	TRBJ2-3	.	TGTGCCAGCAGCCAGTTCAGGGATACGCAGTATTTT	CASSQFRDTQYF
TRBV2	few	TRBJ2-1	.	TGTGCCAGCAGGGACGTCAATGAGCAGTTCTTC	CASRDVNEQFF
TRBV5-1	.	TRBJ1-1	.	TGCGCCAGCAGCGAACAGGTTATGAACACTGAAGCTTTCTTT	CASSEQVMNTEAFF
TRBV7-3	.	TRBJ2-7	.	TGTGCCAGCAGCGCAATTCCCGGGAGCTCCTACGAGCAGTACTTC	CASSAIPGSSYEQYF
TRBV6-2/TRBV6-3	few	TRBJ2-5	.	TGTGCCAGCACTACGAGGCAGTCTGGGGAGACCCAGTACTTC	CASTTRQSGETQYF
TRBV4-1	.	TRBJ2-7	.	TGCGCCAGCAGCCAACGGTACGGAATTTTCTACGAGCAGTACTTC	CASSQRYGIFYEQYF
TRBV19	.	TRBJ2-6	.	TGTGCCAGTAGTGAATCTCCAGTCTCTGGGGCCAACGTCCTGACTTTC	CASSESPVSGANVLTF
TRBV12-3/TRBV12-4	.	TRBJ2-7	TRBD2	TGTGCCAGCACCCCGACTAGCACCCTCTACGAGCAGTACTTC	CASTPTSTLYEQYF
TRBV6-1	few	TRBJ2-1	TRBD2	TGTGCCAGCAGTGAGCTTAGCGGGTACAATGAGCAGTTCTTC	CASSELSGYNEQFF
TRBV5-1	.	TRBJ1-2	.	TGCGCCAGCAGCTTGGACACGTGGGCAAGCTATGGCTACACCTTC	CASSLDTWASYGYTF
TRBV24-1	few	TRBJ2-1	TRBD2	TGTGCCACCAGTGATTTGCTAGCGGGACACAATGAGCAGTTCTTC	CATSDLLAGHNEQFF
TRBV20-1	few	TRBJ2-3	.	TGCAGTGCTTCAGCGGAACCACCAGATACGCAGTATTTT	CSASAEPPDTQYF
TRBV29-1	few	TRBJ1-1	TRBD1	TGCAGCGTTGGCAGGGGGGACACTGAAGCTTTCTTT	CSVGRGDTEAFF
TRBV4-2	.	TRBJ2-1	.	TGTGCCAGCAGCCAGGGAGGCGAGGGGTACAATGAGCAGTTCTTC	CASSQGGEGYNEQFF
TRBV9	.	TRBJ2-3	TRBD1	TGTGCCAGCAGCGTAGGCCCAATACAGGGGACAGATACGCAGTATTTT	CASSVGPIQGTDTQYF
TRBV12-3/TRBV12-4	many	TRBJ2-3	TRBD2	TGTGCCAGCAGCCCAAGGACTAGCGGGGCAGATACGCAGTATTTT	CASSPRTSGADTQYF
TRBV7-6	.	TRBJ2-1	.	TGTGCCGGCAGCTTAGATATGGGTTTGGGAAATGAGCAGTTCTTC	CAGSLDMGLGNEQFF
TRBV6-1	.	TRBJ2-1	.	TGTGCCAGCAGTGACGGGTGGGCAGCCTCCTACAATGAGCAGTTCTTC	CASSDGWAASYNEQFF
TRBV5-4	.	TRBJ1-6	TRBD1	TGTGCCAGCAGCTTCCTGGACAGGGCCAATTCACCCCTCCACTTT	CASSFLDRANSPLHF
TRBV7-8	few	TRBJ2-7	TRBD1	TGTGCCAGCAGCCTGCGTATATCCGGACAGGTCGCCTACGAGCAGTACTTC	CASSLRISGQVAYEQYF
TRBV5-1	.	TRBJ1-2	TRBD1	TGCGCCAGCAGCTTGGGACAGGGTTTCGACTATGGCTACACCTTC	CASSLGQGFDYGYTF
TRBV5-1	few	TRBJ1-1	TRBD1	TGCGCCAGCAGCTTTACCGGGACAGGGAACACTGAAGCTTTCTTT	CASSFTGTGNTEAFF
TRBV29-1	many	TRBJ2-7	TRBD1	TGCAGCGTCGCCGACCCGGGACAGGGGGCTCCGGAGCAGTACTTC	CSVADPGQGAPEQYF
TRBV3-1	.	TRBJ2-7	.	TGTGCCAGCAGCCAGCGTGAAGGCTATTGGTGGGGACCGTCGGGGACCTACGAGCAGTACTTC	CASSQREGYWWGPSGTYEQYF
TRBV6-5	.	TRBJ2-7	TRBD1	TGTGCCAGCGGAGACGGGACAGCCTACGAGCAGTACTTC	CASGDGTAYEQYF
TRBV29-1	.	TRBJ1-2	TRBD1	TGCAGCGCCGCCGGGACAGTCTTTAACTATGGCTACACCTTC	CSAAGTVFNYGYTF
TRBV28	few	TRBJ1-2	.	TGTGCCAGCAGTCCCCCGGGAATGTGGGTCTATGGCTACACCTTC	CASSPPGMWVYGYTF
TRBV7-9	many	TRBJ2-5	.	TGTGCCAGCAGCAACCAAGAGACCCAGTACTTC	CASSNQETQYF
TRBV5-1	.	TRBJ2-3	TRBD1	TGCGCCAGCAGCTTTTCGGGACAGGGGGATACGCAGTATTTT	CASSFSGQGDTQYF
TRBV7-2	once	TRBJ2-7	.	TGTGCCGGCAGCGCGAGGACAGCACAGTCCTACGAGCAGTACTTC	CAGSARTAQSYEQYF
TRBV6-6	few	TRBJ1-3	.	TGTGCCAGCAGTTACTCGATCCAGGGCGGAGGAAACACCATATATTTT	CASSYSIQGGGNTIYF
TRBV29-1	many	TRBJ1-2	.	TGCAGCGTTGCGGGCGCGGGCTATGGCTACACCTTC	CSVAGAGYGYTF
TRBV9	.	TRBJ2-6	.	TGTGCCAGCAGCGCGCCAGGACGTAGGACCGCTAGGGCCAACGTCCTGACTTTC	CASSAPGRRTARANVLTF
TRBV2	.	TRBJ2-7	TRBD1	TGTGCCAGCAGTGGTGGGACAGGGTGGGAGCAGTACTTC	CASSGGTGWEQYF
TRBV7-9	few	TRBJ2-3	.	TGTGCCAGCAGCTCGGGACTCCACACAGATACGCAGTATTTT	CASSSGLHTDTQYF
TRBV10-1	.	TRBJ2-7	.	TGCGCCAGCAGTGCCAAGGACGGCTACGAGCAGTACTTC	CASSAKDGYEQYF
TRBV12-3/TRBV12-4	many	TRBJ2-1	.	TGTGCCAGCAGACGAGAGGGAGGATACAATGAGCAGTTCTTC	CASRREGGYNEQFF
TRBV5-1	few	TRBJ2-5	.	TGCGCCAGCAGGGTCGGGACTCAAGAGACCCAGTACTTC	CASRVGTQETQYF
TRBV19	many	TRBJ2-7	TRBD2	TGTGCCAGCAGCATCGGACTAGCGGGAGCCTACGAGCAGTACTTC	CASSIGLAGAYEQYF
TRBV28	.	TRBJ2-2	.	TGTGTCTCCCGGCGGTATGGTACCGGGGAGCTGTTTTTT	CVSRRYGTGELFF
TRBV18	.	TRBJ2-3	.	TGTGCCAGCTCACCTATTGCTAGCCCAACACGGGATACGCAGTATTTT	CASSPIASPTRDTQYF
TRBV7-8	few	TRBJ2-7	TRBD2	TGTGCCAGCAGCTCCGGACTAGGATCCGACGAGCAGTACTTC	CASSSGLGSDEQYF
TRBV5-1	few	TRBJ2-1	.	TGCGCCAGCAGCTATGGGACTTCCGCCCCGGTCTGCAATGAGCAGTTCTTC	CASSYGTSAPVCNEQFF
TRBV5-1	many	TRBJ1-6	.	TGCGCCAGCAGCTTGGCTCACAATAATTCACCCCTCCACTTT	CASSLAHNNSPLHF
TRBV3-1	.	TRBJ2-3	.	TGTGCCAGCAGCCCCAGAAGGTGGACTTCGGGCACAGATACGCAGTATTTT	CASSPRRWTSGTDTQYF
TRBV6-5	.	TRBJ2-6	.	TGTGCCAGCAGTTACAGAGTAGCCTCTGGGGCCAACGTCCTGACTTTC	CASSYRVASGANVLTF
TRBV25-1	.	TRBJ1-2	.	TGTGCCAGCAGTTTCTTATACGGGAGTACCTATGGCTGCACCTTC	CASSFLYGSTYGCTF
TRBV6-5	.	TRBJ2-1	.	TGTGCCAGCAGTTACATTTCGGAGGGGAGGGGGCGCATAAACAATGAGCAGTTCTTC	CASSYISEGRGRINNEQFF
TRBV4-1	few	TRBJ2-3	.	TGCGCCAGCAGCCGGGCGGCACGCACAGATACGCAGTATTTT	CASSRAARTDTQYF
TRBV7-8	.	TRBJ1-6	.	TGTGCCAGCAGCTTAATACAGGTTAATTCACCCCTCCACTTT	CASSLIQVNSPLHF
TRBV20-1	.	TRBJ1-2	TRBD1	TGCAGTGCGAGACAGGGTACACACTATGGCTACACCTTC	CSARQGTHYGYTF